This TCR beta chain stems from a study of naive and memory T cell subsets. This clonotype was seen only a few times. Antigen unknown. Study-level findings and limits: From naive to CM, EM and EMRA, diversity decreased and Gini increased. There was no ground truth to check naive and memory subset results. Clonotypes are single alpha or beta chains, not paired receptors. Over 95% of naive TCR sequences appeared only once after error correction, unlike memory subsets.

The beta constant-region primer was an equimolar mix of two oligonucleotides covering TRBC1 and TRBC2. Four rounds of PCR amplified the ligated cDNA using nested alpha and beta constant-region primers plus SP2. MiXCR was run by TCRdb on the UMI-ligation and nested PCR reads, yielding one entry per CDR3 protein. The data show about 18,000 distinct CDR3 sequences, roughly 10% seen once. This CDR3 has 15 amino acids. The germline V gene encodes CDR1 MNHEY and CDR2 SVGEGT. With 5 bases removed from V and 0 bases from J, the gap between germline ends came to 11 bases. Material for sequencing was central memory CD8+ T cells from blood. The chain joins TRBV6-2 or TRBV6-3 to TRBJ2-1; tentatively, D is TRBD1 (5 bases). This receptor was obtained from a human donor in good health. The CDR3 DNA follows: TGTGCCAGCAGTATACAGGATAGCTCCTACAATGAGCAGTTCTTC. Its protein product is CASSIQDSSYNEQFF.